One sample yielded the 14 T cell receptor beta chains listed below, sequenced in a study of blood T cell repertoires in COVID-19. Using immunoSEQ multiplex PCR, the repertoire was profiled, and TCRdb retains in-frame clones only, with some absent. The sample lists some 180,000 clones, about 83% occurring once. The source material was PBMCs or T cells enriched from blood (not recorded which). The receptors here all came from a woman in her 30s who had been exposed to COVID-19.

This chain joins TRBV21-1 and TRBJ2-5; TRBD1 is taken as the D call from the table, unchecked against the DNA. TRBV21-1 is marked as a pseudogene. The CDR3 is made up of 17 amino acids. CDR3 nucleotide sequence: TGTGCCAGCAGCAAAGAGCCCCAGGGGGCGGCCCCAGAGACCCAGTACTTC. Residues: CASSKEPQGAAPETQYF.

The CDR3 region is CASSWPGVSSYNEQFF. CDR3 nucleotides: TGTGCCAGCAGCTGGCCGGGGGTGAGCTCCTACAATGAGCAGTTCTTC. The gene calls are TRBV11-2 and TRBJ2-1, with D possibly TRBD2 on 6 matching bases. Germline V lookup: CDR1 SGHAT, CDR2 FQNNGV. V was trimmed by 4 bases and J by 0 bases, leaving 13 bases between them. This CDR3 has 16 amino acids.

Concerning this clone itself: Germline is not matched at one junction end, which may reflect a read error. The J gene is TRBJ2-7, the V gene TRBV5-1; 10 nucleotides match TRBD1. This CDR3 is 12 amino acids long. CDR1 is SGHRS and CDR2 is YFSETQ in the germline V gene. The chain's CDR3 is CASSLDRGTGDF. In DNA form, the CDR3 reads TGCGCCAGCAGCTTGGACCGCGGGACAGGGGACTTC.

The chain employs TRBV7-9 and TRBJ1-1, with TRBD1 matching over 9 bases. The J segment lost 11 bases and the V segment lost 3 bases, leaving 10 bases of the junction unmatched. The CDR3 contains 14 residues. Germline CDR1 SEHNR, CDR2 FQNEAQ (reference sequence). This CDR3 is CASSFTGGGIMAFF. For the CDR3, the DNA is TGTGCCAGCAGCTTTACAGGGGGCGGAATAATGGCTTTCTTT. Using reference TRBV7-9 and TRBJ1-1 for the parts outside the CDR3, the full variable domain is DTGVSQNPRHKITKRGQNVTFRCDPISEHNRLYWYRQTLGQGPEFLTYFQNEAQLEKSRLLSDRFSAERPKGSFSTLEIQRTEQGDSAMYLCASSFTGGGIMAFFGQGTRLTVV.

In nucleotides, the CDR3 is TGTGCCAGCAGCCCCCGCCGGGAGGGCAATCAGCCCCAGCATTTT. Its translation: CASSPRREGNQPQHF. The chain joins TRBV7-2 to TRBJ1-5; D is unresolved. Germline V CDR1 and CDR2: SGHTA, FQGNSA. Between the trimmed V and J ends, which lost 5 bases and 2 bases, there was a span of 13 bases. The CDR3 is made up of 15 amino acids.

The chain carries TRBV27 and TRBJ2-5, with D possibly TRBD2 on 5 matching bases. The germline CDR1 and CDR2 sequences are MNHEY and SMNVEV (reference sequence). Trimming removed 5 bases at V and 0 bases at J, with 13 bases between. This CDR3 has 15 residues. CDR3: CASSKPPGYQETQYF. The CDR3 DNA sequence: TGTGCCAGCAGTAAACCCCCGGGATACCAAGAGACCCAGTACTTC.

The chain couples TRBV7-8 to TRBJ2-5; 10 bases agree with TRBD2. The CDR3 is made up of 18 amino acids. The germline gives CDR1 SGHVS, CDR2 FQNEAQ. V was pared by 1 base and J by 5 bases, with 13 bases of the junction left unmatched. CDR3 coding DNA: TGTGCCAGCAGCTTAGGGGTAGCGGGGGGAATTTCCCTGGAGACCCAGTACTTC. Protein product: CASSLGVAGGISLETQYF.

CDR3 region: CASSQKGLFTDTQYF. The DNA of the CDR3 is TGTGCCAGCAGCCAGAAAGGACTCTTCACAGATACGCAGTATTTT. V usage is TRBV3-1 (or the pseudogene TRBV3-2) and J usage is TRBJ2-3; TRBD2 might be the D (5 bases). The CDR3 sequence is 15 residues long. The V end lost 3 bases, the J end lost 2 bases, and 12 bases lay between the germline ends. Germline loops: CDR1 LGHDT, CDR2 YNNKEL (reference sequence).

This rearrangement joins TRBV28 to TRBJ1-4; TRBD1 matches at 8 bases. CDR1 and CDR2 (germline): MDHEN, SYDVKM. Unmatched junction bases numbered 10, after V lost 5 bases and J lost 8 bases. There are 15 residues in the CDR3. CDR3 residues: CASSTRTGLAEKLFF. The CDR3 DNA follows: TGTGCCAGCAGTACCCGGACAGGGCTTGCGGAAAAACTGTTTTTT.

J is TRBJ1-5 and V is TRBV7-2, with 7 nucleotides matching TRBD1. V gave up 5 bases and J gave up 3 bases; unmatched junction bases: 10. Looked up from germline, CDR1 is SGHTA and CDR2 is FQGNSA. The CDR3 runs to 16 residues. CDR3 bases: TGTGCCAGCAGCCCCGCTGCGGGACAGTTCAATCAGCCCCAGCATTTT. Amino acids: CASSPAAGQFNQPQHF.

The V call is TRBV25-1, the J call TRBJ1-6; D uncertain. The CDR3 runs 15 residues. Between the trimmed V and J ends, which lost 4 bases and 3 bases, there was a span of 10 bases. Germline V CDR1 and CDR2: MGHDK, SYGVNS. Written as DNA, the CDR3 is TGTGCCAGCAGTGCTTCGAGTGACTATAATTCACCCCTCCACTTT. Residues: CASSASSDYNSPLHF. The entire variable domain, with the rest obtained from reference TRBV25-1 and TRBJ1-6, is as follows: EADIYQTPRYLVIGTGKKITLECSQTMGHDKMYWYQQDPGMELHLIHYSYGVNSTEKGDLSSESTVSRIRTEHFPLTLESARPSHTSQYLCASSASSDYNSPLHFGNGTRLTVT.

DNA of the CDR3: TGCGCCAGCAGCCTAACAGGGGGGCAGCCCCAGCATTTT. Its translation is CASSLTGGQPQHF. The V and J genes are TRBV4-1 and TRBJ1-5; TRBD1 matches 8 bases. Germline loops: CDR1 MGHRA, CDR2 YSYEKL. With 4 bases clipped from V and 7 bases from J, the junction kept 3 bases outside the gene matches. The CDR3 totals 13 residues.

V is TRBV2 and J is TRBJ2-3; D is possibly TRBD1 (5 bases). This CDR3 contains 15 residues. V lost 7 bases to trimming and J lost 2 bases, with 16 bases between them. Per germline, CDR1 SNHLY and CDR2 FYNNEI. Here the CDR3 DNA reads TGTGCCAGCACTTTCGGCAGGGCAAACACAGATACGCAGTATTTT. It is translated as CASTFGRANTDTQYF.

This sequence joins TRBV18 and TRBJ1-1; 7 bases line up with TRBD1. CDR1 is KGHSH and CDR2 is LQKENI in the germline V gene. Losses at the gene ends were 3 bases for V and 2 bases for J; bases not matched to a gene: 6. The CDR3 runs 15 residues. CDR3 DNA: TGTGCCAGCTCACCGTCAGGACAGGAAAACACTGAAGCTTTCTTT. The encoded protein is CASSPSGQENTEAFF.